What follows is one TCR beta chain and its context. This clonotype has just a few counts. Which antigen it targets is not known. Base qualities are not provided; no much larger clone lies one nucleotide away. CDR1 MNHEY and CDR2 SVGAGI were looked up in the germline V gene. The CDR3 has 15 amino acids, counting the end cysteine and phenylalanine. Only the CDR3 region is kept as DNA, spanning 45 bases read in frame from base 1. V is shortened by 6 bases, J by 2 bases, and the region joining them spans 13 bases. The data derive from a study of T-cell reconstitution after alpha-beta-depleted transplantation in children (dated by TCRdb to between 2015 and 2016). For the study in its entirety: Using TCR repertoire profiling, the study followed T-cell immune reconstitution in a quantitative way in children after TCRalphabeta/CD19-depleted allogeneic hematopoietic cell transplantation. General study outcomes and caveats: The apparently early recovery of alphabetaT-cell counts about two months after transplant reportedly depended on only several hundred rapidly expanded clones that came from non-depleted graft cells. In some patients, the high TCRbeta diversity seen at day 60 was put down to recipient T cells and intrathymic progenitors that had survived conditioning. The frequencies of hyperexpanded clones fell over the following months, and after one year, T-cell counts and TCRbeta diversity were mostly attributed to newly produced T cells.

What the treatment or condition label conveys for this sample: allogeneic hematopoietic cell transplantation with graft depleted of TCRalphabeta T cells and CD19 B cells. The transplant recipients were children given TCRalphabeta/CD19-depleted allogeneic hematopoietic cell grafts. Libraries were prepared through PCR. Sequenced on an Illumina HiSeq 2500. TCR library preparation used molecular barcoding, with unique molecular identifiers applied to normalize quantification of the TCRbeta repertoire. Clones were called with MiXCR by TCRdb after fastp trimmed the public reads at Q25, and only in-frame beta chains were retained. Rows matching on CDR3 protein sequence are summarized as one entry with the most common DNA and genes. This sample comprises about 980,000 distinct CDR3 sequences, less than 30% of them detected only once. The biggest ten clones account for around 30% of the sample.

The starting material was PBMCs, mostly from graft donor cells, obtained 360 days after TCRalphabeta/CD19-depleted stem cell transplant. The clonotype comes from a boy in the first two years of life who had a stem cell transplant for SCID, so the T cells may come from the graft donor. This chain joins TRBV6-5 to TRBJ2-2, with a weak D call of TRBD2 (5 bases match). The DNA is TGTGCCAGCAGATACCTCAGCGGCAACACCGGGGAGCTGTTTTTT. This sequence encodes CASRYLSGNTGELFF.